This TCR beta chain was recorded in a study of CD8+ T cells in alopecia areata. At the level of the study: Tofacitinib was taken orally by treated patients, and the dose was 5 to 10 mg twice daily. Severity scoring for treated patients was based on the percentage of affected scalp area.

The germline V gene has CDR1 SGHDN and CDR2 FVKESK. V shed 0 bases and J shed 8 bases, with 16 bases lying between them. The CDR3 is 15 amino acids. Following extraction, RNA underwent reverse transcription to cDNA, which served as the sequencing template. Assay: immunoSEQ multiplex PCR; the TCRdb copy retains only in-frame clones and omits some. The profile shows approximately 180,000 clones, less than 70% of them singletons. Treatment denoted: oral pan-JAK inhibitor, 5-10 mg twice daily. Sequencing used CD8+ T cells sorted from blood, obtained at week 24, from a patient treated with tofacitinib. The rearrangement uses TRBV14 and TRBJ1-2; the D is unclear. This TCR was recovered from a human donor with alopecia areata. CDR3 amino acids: CASSQDSWGSEGYTF. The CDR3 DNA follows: TGTGCCAGCAGCCAAGATTCGTGGGGAAGCGAGGGCTACACCTTC.